In this sample, the clone carrying this TCR beta chain turned up many times. Antigen specificity is unknown. This specimen belongs to a study of post-analysis software for immune sequencing data. Overall study findings and caveats: TRBV5-6, TRBV5-1 and TRBV20-1 were among four or five TRBV segments more frequent in patients than controls. Normalized Chao1 diversity was significantly reduced in patients versus controls. When the samples were clustered directly with F measure, those that had been prepared in the same batch showed strong co-clustering.

Per the germline V gene, CDR1 is SQVTM and CDR2 is ANQGSEA. V was cut by 5 bases and J by 5 bases, with 18 bases left in between. CDR3 length equals 14 residues. Unique molecular identifiers were built into the TCR beta cDNA libraries. TCRdb reanalysed the PCR reads using MiXCR and keeps one entry per CDR3 protein. The table lists fewer than 850,000 distinct CDR3 sequences, less than 35% of them singletons. Sequenced: blood. The chain couples TRBV29-1 to TRBJ1-1; no clear D gene. This sequence originates from a girl under 18 with multiple sclerosis. CDR3 coding DNA: TGCAGCGTTTCCGGCGGGTCTATATTAACTGAAGCTTTCTTT. Amino acids: CSVSGGSILTEAFF.